This is a list of T cell receptor beta chains from one sample in a study of CD8 T cells in ankylosing spondylitis. TCRdb reprocessed the 5' RACE reads via MiXCR and lists one record per CDR3 protein. The top ten clones hold roughly 1.5% of a sample with roughly 40,000 distinct CDR3 sequences, about 10% of them seen once. Sequencing was carried out using blood, either unsorted or a sorted T cell fraction (not recorded which). The source of these receptors is a male donor with ankylosing spondylitis or in good health (not recorded which). Each CDR3 is given with its conserved first and last residue. Fields, in order: clone size, D gene, J gene, V gene, CDR3 DNA, CDR3 protein. D genes are given only for firm matches. Clone size is given for some rows only: seen once, a few or many times, or a class if the clone is expanded.

many | TRBD1 | TRBJ2-2 | TRBV6-1 | TGTGCCAGCAGTGTACACAGGGGTGGGACCGGGGAGCTGTTTTTT | CASSVHRGGTGELFF
- | TRBD1 | TRBJ2-2 | TRBV5-1 | TGCGCCAGCAGCTTGGGAGGGACAGGGAACACCGGGGAGCTGTTTTTT | CASSLGGTGNTGELFF
- | - | TRBJ1-5 | TRBV7-2 | TGTGCCAGCACCCTAAACACGGGGGCACGACAGCCCCAGCATTTT | CASTLNTGARQPQHF
- | TRBD1 | TRBJ2-3 | TRBV5-1 | TGCGCCAGCAGCTTGGAGGGGCAGACAGGGCCAGATACGCAGTATTTT | CASSLEGQTGPDTQYF
many | TRBD1 | TRBJ1-1 | TRBV4-2 | TGTGCCAGCAGCCCAGTGGACAGGGACCCTGAAGCTTTCTTT | CASSPVDRDPEAFF
few | - | TRBJ1-4 | TRBV11-2 | TGTGCCAGCAGCTTTCAGGGTGTGCCTAATGAAAAACTGTTTTTT | CASSFQGVPNEKLFF
few | TRBD1 | TRBJ1-1 | TRBV5-1 | TGCGCCAGCAGCATCCTGACAGGGAAGAACACTGAAGCTTTCTTT | CASSILTGKNTEAFF
many | TRBD2 | TRBJ2-1 | TRBV12-3/TRBV12-4 | TGTGCCAGCAGTTTACATGGGGAGGGCAATGAGCAGTTCTTC | CASSLHGEGNEQFF
many | - | TRBJ2-1 | TRBV2 | TGTGCCAGCAGTGCGGGGGTAGGCAATGAGCAGTTCTTC | CASSAGVGNEQFF
many | - | TRBJ2-5 | TRBV6-2/TRBV6-3 | TGTGCCAGCAGAAGGGACGGAAACCAAGAGACCCAGTACTTC | CASRRDGNQETQYF
few | - | TRBJ2-1 | TRBV2 | TGTGCCAGCAGTGGGGGGTACAATGAGCAGTTCTTC | CASSGGYNEQFF
- | TRBD2 | TRBJ2-5 | TRBV7-7 | TGTGCCAGCAGCCGGGGGGGGCAGAGAGAGACCCAGTACTTC | CASSRGGQRETQYF
- | TRBD1 | TRBJ2-7 | TRBV28 | TGTGCCAGCAGTTCCCTCCGGGGACAGGATAGTTACGAGCAGTACTTC | CASSSLRGQDSYEQYF
- | - | TRBJ1-6 | TRBV2 | TGTGCCAGCAGTGAAGCCCAATATTTAGCCCTCCACTTT | CASSEAQYLALHF
many | - | TRBJ2-5 | TRBV5-1 | TGCGCCAGCAGCTCGCTGGGGTCGGAGACCCAGTACTTC | CASSSLGSETQYF